These T cell receptor beta chains were read from a single sample in a study of T cells in Graves' hyperthyroidism and ophthalmopathy. Each CDR3 protein is one row after TCRdb ran MiXCR on the multiplex PCR reads. This sample has around 600,000 distinct CDR3 sequences, with 15% to 20% found just once. The sequenced material came from blood. The source of these receptors is a woman aged 40 to 49 with Graves' ophthalmopathy. Each CDR3 is given with its conserved first and last residue. The order of the fields is J gene, clone size, D gene, V gene, CDR3 DNA, CDR3 protein. A D gene is named only where the DNA matches it firmly. Some rows have no size entry. The others give once, few or many, or a class for an expanded clone.

j_call: TRBJ2-7; clone_size: many; d_call: TRBD2; v_call: TRBV6-1; cdr3_nt: TGTGCCAGCAGCGCCCGGACTAGCGGAAAACCCTACGAGCAGTACTTC; cdr3_aa: CASSARTSGKPYEQYF
j_call: TRBJ1-2; clone_size: many; d_call: NA; v_call: TRBV6-1; cdr3_nt: TGTGCCAGCAGTGAGAGGGGATACTATGGCTACACCTTC; cdr3_aa: CASSERGYYGYTF
j_call: TRBJ1-1; clone_size: many; d_call: TRBD1; v_call: TRBV28; cdr3_nt: TGTGCCAGCAGGTTACAGGGGCGGGATGAAGCTTTCTTT; cdr3_aa: CASRLQGRDEAFF
j_call: TRBJ2-1; clone_size: many; d_call: NA; v_call: TRBV18; cdr3_nt: TGTGCCAGCTCACGGGAGCTCACCTACAATGAGCAGTTCTTC; cdr3_aa: CASSRELTYNEQFF
j_call: TRBJ1-2; clone_size: NA; d_call: NA; v_call: TRBV6-5; cdr3_nt: TGTGCCAGCAGTTTTGTGGCTGGAGGAGGTTTCGACTATGGCTACACCTTC; cdr3_aa: CASSFVAGGGFDYGYTF
j_call: TRBJ2-3; clone_size: NA; d_call: TRBD1; v_call: TRBV18; cdr3_nt: TGTGCCAGTGCCTTGGGACAGACAGATACGCAGTGTTTT; cdr3_aa: CASALGQTDTQCF
j_call: TRBJ2-5; clone_size: NA; d_call: NA; v_call: TRBV10-3; cdr3_nt: TGTGCCATCAGTGCTGGGCAGCAAGAGACCCAGTACTTC; cdr3_aa: CAISAGQQETQYF
j_call: TRBJ2-5; clone_size: many; d_call: NA; v_call: TRBV11-2; cdr3_nt: TGTGCCAGCAGCTTCCTTTATGAGGAGACCCAGTACTTC; cdr3_aa: CASSFLYEETQYF
j_call: TRBJ2-2; clone_size: few; d_call: NA; v_call: TRBV3-1; cdr3_nt: TGTGCCAGCAGCCAAGAAACGTTAAGTCCCGGGGAGCTGTTTTTT; cdr3_aa: CASSQETLSPGELFF
j_call: TRBJ2-2; clone_size: few; d_call: TRBD2; v_call: TRBV5-6; cdr3_nt: TGTGCCAGCAGCTTGGCGGGACTAGCGGGAGGGCCGAGAACCGGGGAGCTGTTTTTT; cdr3_aa: CASSLAGLAGGPRTGELFF
j_call: TRBJ2-2; clone_size: NA; d_call: NA; v_call: TRBV5-1; cdr3_nt: TGCGCCAGCAGCTCCTCAGGTTCGAACACCGGGGAGCTGTTTTTT; cdr3_aa: CASSSSGSNTGELFF
j_call: TRBJ2-1; clone_size: few; d_call: NA; v_call: TRBV20-1; cdr3_nt: TGCAGTGCTGTCCGGGTCTCCTACAATGAGCAGTTCTTC; cdr3_aa: CSAVRVSYNEQFF
j_call: TRBJ1-1; clone_size: many; d_call: NA; v_call: TRBV3-1; cdr3_nt: TGTGCCAGCAGCCAAGGAGGGGACACTGAAGCTTTCTTT; cdr3_aa: CASSQGGDTEAFF
j_call: TRBJ1-1; clone_size: many; d_call: NA; v_call: TRBV2; cdr3_nt: TGTGCCAGCAGTCCCGGGACAATGAACACTGAAGCTTTCTTT; cdr3_aa: CASSPGTMNTEAFF
j_call: TRBJ1-1; clone_size: many; d_call: NA; v_call: TRBV6-1; cdr3_nt: TGTGCCAGCAGTGAAGCTAGCTGGCAAGCTTTCTTT; cdr3_aa: CASSEASWQAFF
j_call: TRBJ2-3; clone_size: NA; d_call: NA; v_call: TRBV20-1; cdr3_nt: TGCAGTGCTAGAGAACAGCTAACAGATACGCAGTATTTT; cdr3_aa: CSAREQLTDTQYF
j_call: TRBJ1-2; clone_size: NA; d_call: NA; v_call: TRBV28; cdr3_nt: TGTGCCAGCAGTTTAAGGTGGCAGCCTGGCTACACCTTC; cdr3_aa: CASSLRWQPGYTF
j_call: TRBJ1-1; clone_size: NA; d_call: NA; v_call: TRBV29-1; cdr3_nt: TGCAGCGTGGGGGGGGGAGTTACTGAAGCTTTCTTT; cdr3_aa: CSVGGGVTEAFF
j_call: TRBJ1-1; clone_size: many; d_call: NA; v_call: TRBV29-1; cdr3_nt: TGCAGCGTTGAAGATCTTCCGGCAGGGATAGGGACTGAAGCTTTCTTT; cdr3_aa: CSVEDLPAGIGTEAFF
j_call: TRBJ1-5; clone_size: many; d_call: NA; v_call: TRBV5-1; cdr3_nt: TGCGCCAGCAGCTTGTCGTATGGCAATCAGCCCCAGCATTTT; cdr3_aa: CASSLSYGNQPQHF
j_call: TRBJ1-2; clone_size: NA; d_call: NA; v_call: TRBV29-1; cdr3_nt: TGCAGCGTTGAAGACGGCAACTATGGCTACACCTTC; cdr3_aa: CSVEDGNYGYTF
j_call: TRBJ2-3; clone_size: many; d_call: TRBD2; v_call: TRBV18; cdr3_nt: TGTGCCAGCTCACTAATTAGCGGGAGATCAGATACGCAGTATTTT; cdr3_aa: CASSLISGRSDTQYF
j_call: TRBJ1-1; clone_size: many; d_call: NA; v_call: TRBV3-1; cdr3_nt: TGTGCCAGCAGCCCCCTGGGTGGAAGCGGAGCTTTCTTT; cdr3_aa: CASSPLGGSGAFF
j_call: TRBJ1-5; clone_size: many; d_call: NA; v_call: TRBV12-3/TRBV12-4; cdr3_nt: TGTGCCAGCAGTTTTGCAGGGGCAAGGAATCAGCCCCAGCATTTT; cdr3_aa: CASSFAGARNQPQHF
j_call: TRBJ1-1; clone_size: NA; d_call: NA; v_call: TRBV7-9; cdr3_nt: TGTGCCAGCAGCTTAGAATTAACACAGGAAGCTTTCTTT; cdr3_aa: CASSLELTQEAFF
j_call: TRBJ1-5; clone_size: NA; d_call: NA; v_call: TRBV6-2/TRBV6-3; cdr3_nt: TGTGCCATACGGGCTAGCAATCAGCCCCAGCATTTT; cdr3_aa: CAIRASNQPQHF
j_call: TRBJ2-3; clone_size: many; d_call: NA; v_call: TRBV7-9; cdr3_nt: TGTGCCAGCAGCTTAACGCGGTTCGGCACAGATACGCAGTATTTT; cdr3_aa: CASSLTRFGTDTQYF
j_call: TRBJ1-1; clone_size: many; d_call: TRBD1; v_call: TRBV2; cdr3_nt: TGTGCCAGCAGTTCACAGGGGGCTGAAGCTTTCTTT; cdr3_aa: CASSSQGAEAFF
j_call: TRBJ2-5; clone_size: few; d_call: TRBD2; v_call: TRBV11-2; cdr3_nt: TGTGCCAGCAGCTTCCTTAGCGGGGGGGGCGGTGAGACCCAGTACTTC; cdr3_aa: CASSFLSGGGGETQYF
j_call: TRBJ2-5; clone_size: many; d_call: NA; v_call: TRBV27; cdr3_nt: TGTGCCAGCAGTGGGACACCGGCCTCGGAGACCCAGTACTTC; cdr3_aa: CASSGTPASETQYF
j_call: TRBJ1-6; clone_size: few; d_call: NA; v_call: TRBV15; cdr3_nt: TGTGCCACCAGCAGAATCTCCACTAATTCACCCCTCCACTTT; cdr3_aa: CATSRISTNSPLHF